A single sample is the source of the 26 T cell receptor beta chains below, sequenced in a study of blood T cell repertoires in COVID-19. Sequencing was performed with immunoSEQ multiplex PCR; in TCRdb, only in-frame clones are kept and a portion is missing. Counted here are about 71,000 clones, over 80% occurring once; the ten biggest clones make up approximately 13%. The material sequenced was peripheral blood. The origin of the receptors is a woman older than 75 with acute or convalescent COVID-19.

The chain couples TRBV24-1 to TRBJ1-2; D gene unclear. The CDR3 extends over 14 amino acids. The ends were cut back, 4 bases at V and 5 bases at J, with 13 bases in the middle. Germline CDR1 is KGHDR and CDR2 is SFDVKD. CDR3: CATSDPTAPYGYTF. CDR3 bases: TGTGCCACCAGTGACCCCACAGCCCCTTATGGCTACACCTTC.

The CDR3 loop is CASSQRGGTGKTDTQYF. The CDR3 DNA is TGTGCCAGCAGCCAAAGAGGTGGGACAGGGAAGACAGATACGCAGTATTTT. This rearrangement joins TRBV3-1 (or the pseudogene TRBV3-2) to TRBJ2-3, with 9 bases fitting TRBD1. The CDR3 contains 17 residues. Germline CDR1 reads LGHDT; CDR2 reads YNNKEL (reference sequence). The V segment lost 2 bases and the J segment 3 bases; nucleotides outside the gene matches: 9.

This clone was detected once. The genes are TRBV7-2 and TRBJ2-1, with unresolved D. The CDR3 totals 12 residues. Per the germline V gene, CDR1 is SGHTA and CDR2 is FQGNSA. V was cut by 0 bases and J by 9 bases, with 6 bases left in between. This chain's CDR3 is CASSLAHSEQFF. The DNA of the CDR3 is TGTGCCAGCAGCTTAGCACACAGTGAGCAGTTCTTC.

The V gene is TRBV5-1, the J gene TRBJ1-6; tentatively, D is TRBD1 (5 bases). CDR3 length: 14 amino acids. Per germline, CDR1 SGHRS and CDR2 YFSETQ. Trimming removed 4 bases from V and 6 bases from J, with 11 bases in between. The CDR3, as DNA: TGCGCCAGCAGCCAAGCGACAGTTAATTCACCCCTCCACTTT. This encodes CASSQATVNSPLHF.

The chain has TRBV11-3 and TRBJ2-5, with 8 bases fitting TRBD1. This CDR3 has 16 residues. J lost 5 bases, V lost 1 base, and 9 bases had no gene match. CDR1 is SGHNT, CDR2 YENEEA, per germline. The CDR3 reads CASSLGQGNIAETQYF. In nucleotides, the CDR3 is TGTGCCAGCAGCTTAGGACAGGGGAACATCGCGGAGACCCAGTACTTC.

This sequence joins TRBV15 and TRBJ1-2; no clear D. Trimming shortened V by 0 bases and J by 4 bases, and 9 bases separated the two germline ends. This CDR3 contains 14 residues. Germline V gives CDR1 LNHNV, CDR2 YYDKDF (reference sequence). In DNA, the CDR3 is TGTGCCACCAGCAGAGACAGCGCAGCCTATGGCTACACCTTC. Translation gives CATSRDSAAYGYTF.

The chain joins TRBV7-3 to TRBJ2-3, with 7 bases that match TRBD2. V shed 1 base and J 0 bases; nucleotides not matched to a gene: 1. CDR1 SGHTA and CDR2 FQGTGA come from the germline V gene. The CDR3 covers 15 residues. The CDR3 DNA reads as TGTGCCAGCAGCTTAAGCGGGAGTAGCACAGATACGCAGTATTTT. It is translated as CASSLSGSSTDTQYF.

The chain couples TRBV7-9 to TRBJ1-1; D is unresolved. There are 13 residues in the CDR3. Deletions cut 5 bases from V and 1 base from J, with 8 bases between. Germline V gives CDR1 SEHNR, CDR2 FQNEAQ (reference sequence). The CDR3 DNA follows: TGTGCCAGCAGCCCTTCAGGGAACACTGAAGCTTTCTTT. The encoded protein is CASSPSGNTEAFF.

The chain uses TRBV10-3 and TRBJ1-1; TRBD1 matches at 8 bases. The J segment lost 5 bases and the V segment lost 7 bases, leaving 9 bases of the junction unmatched. The CDR3 contains 14 residues. CDR1 and CDR2 (germline): ENHRY, SYGVKD. The CDR3 nucleotides are TGTGCCATCACCGAGACAGGGGAGGGGACTGAAGCTTTCTTT. This sequence encodes CAITETGEGTEAFF.

Only one count was recorded for this clone. In DNA, the CDR3 is TGCGCCAGCAGCGACCTGACTGGGGCCAATGAGCAGTTCTTC. It encodes CASSDLTGANEQFF. V is TRBV4-1 and J is TRBJ2-1; D is possibly TRBD1 (5 bases). Per the germline V gene, CDR1 is MGHRA and CDR2 is YSYEKL. The CDR3 is 14 residues long. V was clipped by 5 bases and J by 6 bases, with 14 bases between them.

V and J are TRBV19 and TRBJ2-1; TRBD2 matches at 13 bases. The J segment lost 8 bases and the V segment lost 4 bases, leaving 11 bases of the junction unmatched. The CDR3 covers 17 residues. Germline loops: CDR1 LNHDA, CDR2 SQIVND (reference sequence). The CDR3 nucleotides read TGTGCCAGTAGTACGGTGACTAGCGGGAGGCCCGTTTATGAGCAGTTCTTC. The encoded protein is CASSTVTSGRPVYEQFF.

The chain joins TRBV5-1 to TRBJ2-7, with 11 bases matching TRBD2. The germline V gene encodes CDR1 SGHRS and CDR2 YFSETQ. V lost 4 bases and J lost 7; bases outside the gene matches: 10. The CDR3 covers 15 residues. The CDR3 spells CASSLLTSGKGEQYF. The CDR3 DNA is TGCGCCAGCAGCCTCCTGACTAGCGGGAAGGGGGAGCAGTACTTC.

This chain connects TRBV5-6 to TRBJ2-7; no clear D gene. Germline CDR1 reads SGHDT; CDR2 reads YYEEEE. This CDR3 is 14 amino acids long. V was shortened by 4 bases and J by 0 bases, with 11 bases between the two germline ends. The CDR3 spells CASSLQAFSYEQYF. In DNA form, the CDR3 reads TGTGCCAGCAGCCTCCAGGCCTTCTCCTACGAGCAGTACTTC.

This chain connects TRBV5-1 to TRBJ2-7, with 8 nucleotides matching TRBD2. Germline trimming cut 2 bases from V and 0 bases from J; bases unmatched to any gene: 1. CDR1 SGHRS and CDR2 YFSETQ come from the germline V gene. This CDR3 contains 14 residues. CDR3 in DNA: TGCGCCAGCAGCTTCAGCGGGAGCTCCTACGAGCAGTACTTC. Encoded protein: CASSFSGSSYEQYF.

This clone showed up just once. The chain joins TRBV7-8 to TRBJ1-3, with 8 bases that match TRBD1. The CDR3 is 16 residues long. J gave up 9 bases and V 4 bases, and 14 bases lay outside the gene matches. The germline gives CDR1 SGHVS, CDR2 FQNEAQ. CDR3 bases: TGTGCCAGCAGCTCGACAGGGGCGCAGGGGTTCGGCACCATATATTTT. This sequence encodes CASSSTGAQGFGTIYF.

The rearrangement uses TRBV7-2 and TRBJ2-7; TRBD2 matches 15 bases. Germline lookup yields CDR1 SGHTA and CDR2 FQGNSA. The ends lost 6 bases at V and 7 bases at J; junction bases unmatched: 10. The CDR3 contains 16 residues. The CDR3 protein is CASSHGLAGGPGEQYF. The CDR3 nucleotides are TGTGCCAGCAGTCACGGACTAGCGGGAGGGCCGGGTGAGCAGTACTTC.

The CDR3 DNA is TGTGCCAGCAGTCAGCGATGGAACACTGAAGCTTTCTTT. Translated: CASSQRWNTEAFF. This chain uses TRBV5-4 with TRBJ1-1, with D uncertain. Germline V CDR1 and CDR2: SGHNT, YYREEE (reference sequence). V was pared by 5 bases and J by 1 base, with 9 bases between. This CDR3 comprises 13 residues.

The chain is built from TRBV28 and TRBJ2-7, with 9 bases that match TRBD2. The CDR3 runs 16 residues. Looked up from germline, CDR1 is MDHEN and CDR2 is SYDVKM. The trim removed 4 bases at V and 4 bases at J, leaving 11 bases unmatched. This chain's CDR3 is CASSSGGLAGIYEQYF. DNA for the CDR3: TGTGCCAGCAGTTCGGGGGGGCTAGCGGGAATTTACGAGCAGTACTTC.

This clone was found once. The chain carries TRBV27 and TRBJ2-1; tentative D call: TRBD1 (6 bases). This CDR3 is built from 15 residues. Germline-derived CDR1 and CDR2 are MNHEY and SMNVEV (reference sequence). Between the trimmed V and J ends, which lost 6 bases and 0 bases, there was a span of 12 bases. The CDR3 bases are TGTGCCAGCAGCATTTGGACAGTCTCCTACAATGAGCAGTTCTTC. Amino acids: CASSIWTVSYNEQFF.

This chain links TRBV18 with TRBJ1-1; D is undetermined. V lost 0 bases to trimming and J lost 3 bases, with 8 bases between them. The CDR3 consists of 14 residues. Germline CDR1 reads KGHSH; CDR2 reads LQKENI. CDR3 in amino acids: CASSPPVLYTEAFF. CDR3 DNA: TGTGCCAGCTCACCACCTGTCTTGTACACTGAAGCTTTCTTT.

V usage is TRBV11-2 and J usage is TRBJ2-3, with 12 nucleotides matching TRBD2. This CDR3 contains 16 residues. V lost 5 bases, J lost 2 bases, and 5 bases stayed unmatched. Looked up from germline, CDR1 is SGHAT and CDR2 is FQNNGV. The CDR3, as DNA: TGTGCCAGCAGCCCATGGACTAGCGGGACCACAGATACGCAGTATTTT. Translation: CASSPWTSGTTDTQYF.

This clone was detected only a few times. The chain couples TRBV10-3 to TRBJ2-1; D call uncertain. V was shortened by 10 bases and J by 3 bases, with 16 bases between the two germline ends. The CDR3 covers 14 residues. Germline assignment: CDR1 ENHRY and CDR2 SYGVKD. The CDR3 sequence: CATLYSRVYNEQFF. The CDR3 nucleotides read TGTGCCACCTTATACTCTCGGGTCTACAATGAGCAGTTCTTC.

This clone has a single count. This chain joins TRBV3-1 (or the pseudogene TRBV3-2) and TRBJ2-3; TRBD2 might be the D (6 bases). This CDR3 region has 17 residues. V lost 4 bases and J lost 0, with 17 bases in between. Germline V lookup: CDR1 LGHDT, CDR2 YNNKEL (reference sequence). The CDR3 DNA reads TGTGCCAGCAGCCGACTAGGCCCCCTACCCAGCACAGATACGCAGTATTTT. Residues: CASSRLGPLPSTDTQYF.

The V gene is TRBV29-1, the J gene TRBJ2-1; D gene unclear. Trimming took off 4 bases at V and 3 bases at J, with 4 bases between the two ends. The CDR3 runs to 11 residues. Germline V CDR1 and CDR2: SQVTM, ANQGSEA. CDR3 nucleotide sequence: TGCAGCGTTGCCTACTACAATGAGCAGTTCTTC. Amino acids: CSVAYYNEQFF.

This clone has only one observation. The chain employs TRBV11-2 and TRBJ2-7; 11 bases are shared with TRBD1. V was pared by 5 bases and J by 3 bases, with 6 bases of the junction left unmatched. The CDR3 contains 15 residues. The germline CDR1 and CDR2 sequences are SGHAT and FQNNGV. The CDR3 sequence is CASSHGTGGFYEQYF. The CDR3, as DNA: TGTGCCAGCAGCCACGGGACAGGGGGGTTCTACGAGCAGTACTTC. The variable domain in full, completed from reference TRBV11-2 and TRBJ2-7, reads EAGVAQSPRYKIIEKRQSVAFWCNPISGHATLYWYQQILGQGPKLLIQFQNNGVVDDSQLPKDRFSAERLKGVDSTLKIQPAKLEDSAVYLCASSHGTGGFYEQYFGPGTRLTVT.

This chain uses TRBV5-1 with TRBJ2-7; no clear D. V gave up 5 bases and J gave up 5 bases, with 11 bases separating them. The CDR3 contains 12 residues. Looked up from germline, CDR1 is SGHRS and CDR2 is YFSETQ. The CDR3 bases are TGCGCCAGCAGTTTACAGCTCAACGAGCAGTACTTC. Residues: CASSLQLNEQYF. Full variable domain (missing parts from reference TRBV5-1 and TRBJ2-7): KAGVTQTPRYLIKTRGQQVTLSCSPISGHRSVSWYQQTPGQGLQFLFEYFSETQRNKGNFPGRFSGRQFSNSRSEMNVSTLELGDSALYLCASSLQLNEQYFGPGTRLTVT.